The present entry profiles one T cell receptor (beta chain) with its context. This clonotype has just a few counts. Its binding antigen is unknown. No base quality information exists; no much larger clone differs at one position. This sample is drawn from a study of T-cell reconstitution after alpha-beta-depleted transplantation in children (dated by TCRdb to about 2016). About the investigation overall: T-cell immune reconstitution after TCRalphabeta/CD19-depleted allogeneic hematopoietic cell transplantation in children was quantitatively tracked in the study by means of TCR repertoire profiling.

The CDR3 goes from the cysteine to the phenylalanine over 14 residues. The DNA shown is the 42-base CDR3, in frame from base 1. The germline ends are 15 bases apart after V is trimmed by 8 bases and J by 2 bases. CDR1 MDHEN and CDR2 SYDVKM are derived from the germline V gene. Preparation of the library involved PCR. The sample was run on an Illumina HiSeq 2500. TCR library preparation used molecular barcoding, with unique molecular identifiers applied to normalize quantification of the TCRbeta repertoire. TCRdb cleaned the public reads at Q25 with fastp, built clones with MiXCR and kept in-frame beta chains. Duplicate CDR3 protein sequences are folded into a single record with the most common DNA and genes. The sample table lists some 350,000 distinct CDR3 sequences, about a tenth of them with a count of one. Around 2.5% of the sample is taken by the ten largest.

The sequence was obtained from a human donor who donated a stem cell graft to a child with acute lymphoblastic leukemia. Recombination connected TRBV28 to TRBJ2-5, and the D gene may be TRBD2, 7 bases matching. Sequencing was performed on PBMCs from the stem cell graft donor, taken from the stem cell graft. The nucleotide sequence is TGTGCCAGCTACCCCGGGGGGCAGCAAGAGACCCAGTACTTC. The resulting protein is CASYPGGQQETQYF.